This TCR beta chain was found in a study of cytomegalovirus exposure and HLA in healthy donors. Overall study context: One earlier analysis, a look at about 179 million T cells, found some 120 million unique TCR beta sequences.

The PCR used 60 Vbeta and 13 Jbeta primers. This table comes from immunoSEQ multiplex PCR, and its TCRdb copy is limited to in-frame clones, with some not included. The sample has some 150,000 clones, roughly 80% seen once. The length of the CDR3 is 17 residues. Germline assignment: CDR1 MGHRA and CDR2 YSYEKL. On this clone itself: Antigen: not known. One end of the junction does not line up with germline, which may come from a read error.

General study findings and limits: Per a later analysis, 16,951 TCR beta sequences showed association with HLA alleles at 0.05 false discovery rate. Clonal expansion was found to be greater in HLA-associated TCR beta chains than in equally common others in a later analysis.

The rearrangement joins TRBV4-1 to TRBJ1-2; 8 nucleotides align to TRBD1. This sequence was found in a man aged 50 or older in good health and CMV-seropositive. Material for sequencing was PBMCs. The CDR3 sequence is CASSQDRSLDRARRIHF. The CDR3 DNA sequence: TGCGCCAGCAGCCAAGACCGCTCTTTGGACAGGGCTCGTAGGATCCACTTC.